The 26 T cell receptor beta chains in this list originate from one sample, sequenced in a study of T-cell reconstitution after alpha-beta-depleted transplantation in children. Preparation of the TCRbeta library was carried out with unique molecular identifiers. One entry per CDR3 protein, called by TCRdb with MiXCR from the PCR reads. The sample records fewer than 750,000 distinct CDR3 sequences, roughly 27% being singletons. The sequences come from PBMCs, collected before TCRalphabeta/CD19-depleted stem cell transplant. The receptors originated from a boy under three years old with Wiskott-Aldrich syndrome, due to receive a stem cell transplant.

This sequence joins TRBV20-1 and TRBJ1-5; D may be TRBD1 (6 bases). Germline assignment: CDR1 DFQATT and CDR2 SNEGSKA (reference sequence). V lost 3 bases, J lost 0 bases, and 9 bases lay in between. CDR3 length: 14 amino acids. The CDR3 reads CSASRDTSNQPQHF. The CDR3 DNA is TGCAGTGCTAGCCGGGACACTAGCAATCAGCCCCAGCATTTT.

The chain recombines TRBV11-1 with TRBJ2-1, with 8 bases identical to TRBD2. This CDR3 is built from 16 residues. The germline gives CDR1 SGHAT, CDR2 FQDESV (reference sequence). V shed 1 base, J shed 7 bases, and the junction held 9 bases outside the gene matches. The CDR3 bases are TGTGCCAGCAGCTTAGGGATGGGGACTAGAGCTAATGAGCAGTTCTTC. Its protein product is CASSLGMGTRANEQFF.

This chain joins TRBV7-2 and TRBJ2-7; 8 nucleotides align to TRBD2. V lost 2 bases and J lost 8; bases outside the gene matches: 11. The CDR3 has 15 amino acids. CDR1 is SGHTA and CDR2 is FQGNSA in the germline V gene. CDR3 region: CASSLMRGGRPQQYF. CDR3 DNA: TGTGCCAGCAGCTTAATGAGGGGCGGGAGGCCCCAGCAGTACTTC.

A few counts support this clonotype. The genes are TRBV5-6 and TRBJ2-7, with 7 bases identical to TRBD1. This CDR3 has 15 residues. Per the germline V gene, CDR1 is SGHDT and CDR2 is YYEEEE. V lost 4 bases, J lost 1 base, and 8 bases stayed unmatched. The CDR3 region has the DNA TGTGCCAGCAGCAGTCGGGACAGACTATCCTACGAGCAGTACTTC. Amino acids: CASSSRDRLSYEQYF.

There are a few counts of this clonotype. V usage is TRBV27 and J usage is TRBJ2-7, with D unclear. Trimming left V 4 bases short and J 4 bases short, with 11 bases between. Germline V gene sequence: CDR1 MNHEY, CDR2 SMNVEV (reference sequence). The CDR3 covers 13 residues. CDR3 in DNA: TGTGCCAGCAGTTACACCTTATCTTACGAGCAGTACTTC. Translated: CASSYTLSYEQYF.

The chain uses TRBV3-1 and TRBJ1-1; D is unresolved. V was pared by 1 base and J by 3 bases, with 15 bases between. CDR1 LGHDT and CDR2 YNNKEL come from the germline V gene (reference sequence). The CDR3 length is 16 residues. CDR3 loop: CASSQAQPGRHTEAFF. The DNA for the CDR3 is TGTGCCAGCAGCCAAGCCCAACCTGGCAGACACACTGAAGCTTTCTTT.

V usage is TRBV10-3 and J usage is TRBJ2-5; 7 bases match TRBD2. The CDR3 spans 16 residues. The ends lost 0 bases at V and 3 bases at J; junction bases unmatched: 7. Germline V CDR1 and CDR2: ENHRY, SYGVKD. CDR3 nucleotide sequence: TGTGCCATCAGTGAGTCGGGCGGCGGGGGTAAAGAGACCCAGTACTTC. Its translation: CAISESGGGGKETQYF.

This clonotype has more than one count but fewer than ten. V gene TRBV5-1 combines with J gene TRBJ2-7, with 9 nucleotides matching TRBD2. The V gene's germline CDR1 is SGHRS and CDR2 YFSETQ. This CDR3 is built from 15 residues. V lost 2 bases, J lost 5 bases, and 8 bases stayed unmatched. Here the CDR3 reads CASSFPLAGRNEQYF. For the CDR3, the DNA is TGCGCCAGCAGCTTCCCGCTAGCGGGGCGGAACGAGCAGTACTTC.

The chain combines TRBV29-1 with TRBJ2-2; no reliable D call. The V gene lost 1 base and the J gene lost 6 bases, with 6 bases spanning the gap. This CDR3 spans 12 amino acids. The V gene's germline CDR1 is SQVTM and CDR2 ANQGSEA. CDR3 nucleotide sequence: TGCAGCGTTGAAGCTGGTGCCGGGGAGCTGTTTTTT. This encodes CSVEAGAGELFF.

This chain connects TRBV4-1 to TRBJ2-1; 14 bases fit TRBD2. CDR3 size: 16 residues. Per germline, CDR1 MGHRA and CDR2 YSYEKL. V lost 1 base and J lost 7; bases outside the gene matches: 3. The CDR3 sequence: CASSQAGLAGVNEQFF. The CDR3 nucleotides read TGCGCCAGCAGCCAAGCGGGACTAGCGGGAGTTAATGAGCAGTTCTTC.

This clonotype was counted only a few times. This rearrangement joins TRBV10-3 to TRBJ2-7; D remains unclear. The V gene lost 1 base and the J gene lost 2 bases, with 6 bases spanning the gap. This CDR3 has 13 amino acids. Looked up from germline, CDR1 is ENHRY and CDR2 is SYGVKD. The CDR3 coding sequence is TGTGCCATCAGTGAGTTCAACGCCTACGAGCAGTACTTC. Protein: CAISEFNAYEQYF.

This chain uses TRBV5-6 with TRBJ2-1, with D unclear. This CDR3 has 12 amino acids. Germline V lookup: CDR1 SGHDT, CDR2 YYEEEE. Between the trimmed V and J ends, which lost 1 base and 10 bases, there was a span of 9 bases. For the CDR3, the DNA is TGTGCCAGCAGCTTGCTAGGCCGGGAGCAGTTCTTC. This translates into CASSLLGREQFF. Full variable domain (outside the CDR3, taken from reference TRBV5-6 and TRBJ2-1): DAGVTQSPTHLIKTRGQQVTLRCSPKSGHDTVSWYQQALGQGPQFIFQYYEEEERQRGNFPDRFSGHQFPNYSSELNVNALLLGDSALYLCASSLLGREQFFGPGTRLTVL.

The sample holds a few counts of this clonotype. This chain links TRBV6-2 or TRBV6-3 with TRBJ2-4, with unresolved D. V lost 4 bases to trimming and J lost 8 bases, with 6 bases between them. Germline V gene sequence: CDR1 MNHEY, CDR2 SVGEGT. The CDR3 sequence is 11 residues long. The chain's CDR3 is CASSSWDIQYF. DNA of the CDR3: TGTGCCAGCAGTTCGTGGGACATTCAGTACTTC.

This rearrangement joins TRBV29-1 to TRBJ2-5, with 7 bases that match TRBD1. Trimming at V came to 5 bases and at J to 2 bases, leaving 2 bases not matched to a gene. The CDR3 is made up of 12 amino acids. Germline V CDR1 and CDR2: SQVTM, ANQGSEA. This CDR3 reads CSVLGQQETQYF. The CDR3 region has the DNA TGCAGCGTTTTGGGACAGCAAGAGACCCAGTACTTC. Full variable domain (rest looked up from reference TRBV29-1 and TRBJ2-5): SAVISQKPSRDICQRGTSLTIQCQVDSQVTMMFWYRQQPGQSLTLIATANQGSEATYESGFVIDKFPISRPNLTFSTLTVSNMSPEDSSIYLCSVLGQQETQYFGPGTRLLVL.

In its sample, this clonotype was seen many times. The CDR3 DNA sequence: TGCGCCAGCAGCTTGAAGCCAGATACGCAGTATTTT. Translation gives CASSLKPDTQYF. The rearrangement uses TRBV5-1 and TRBJ2-3; D is unresolved. Germline CDR1 and CDR2: SGHRS and YFSETQ. This CDR3 is built from 12 residues. V lost 1 base, J lost 4 bases, and 4 bases lay in between.

The chain carries TRBV5-1 and TRBJ2-3; D not resolved. The germline V gene encodes CDR1 SGHRS and CDR2 YFSETQ. The ends were cut back, 0 bases at V and 6 bases at J, with 14 bases in the middle. The CDR3 extends over 15 amino acids. Here the CDR3 reads CASSLAGVKWDTQYF. The CDR3 nucleotides read TGCGCCAGCAGCTTGGCCGGCGTAAAATGGGATACGCAGTATTTT. The whole variable domain, filled in from reference TRBV5-1 and TRBJ2-3, reads KAGVTQTPRYLIKTRGQQVTLSCSPISGHRSVSWYQQTPGQGLQFLFEYFSETQRNKGNFPGRFSGRQFSNSRSEMNVSTLELGDSALYLCASSLAGVKWDTQYFGPGTRLTVL.

There are a few counts of this clonotype. The V and J genes are TRBV9 and TRBJ2-1, with TRBD2 identical over 7 bases. The CDR3 length is 17 residues. Germline V gene data show CDR1 as SGDLS and CDR2 as YYNGEE. Unmatched junction bases numbered 12, after V lost 0 bases and J lost 6 bases. For the CDR3, the DNA is TGTGCCAGCAGCGTAGATATGGGGGAGGGCCTTCTCAATGAGCAGTTCTTC. This encodes CASSVDMGEGLLNEQFF.

This clonotype was picked up a small number of times. The rearrangement uses TRBV20-1 and TRBJ2-3; D is unclear. Germline V gives CDR1 DFQATT, CDR2 SNEGSKA (reference sequence). The CDR3 consists of 12 residues. V was shortened by 2 bases and J by 1 base, with 4 bases between the two germline ends. CDR3 coding DNA: TGCAGTGCTAGACCGCGCACAGATACGCAGTATTTT. Amino acid sequence: CSARPRTDTQYF.

A few counts support this clonotype. This chain joins TRBV5-1 and TRBJ2-3; 9 bases fit TRBD2. Germline values: CDR1 SGHRS, CDR2 YFSETQ. V lost 4 bases, J lost 1 base, and 10 bases stayed unmatched. CDR3 length: 17 amino acids. The CDR3 protein is CASSLRGLAPGTDTQYF. In nucleotides, the CDR3 is TGCGCCAGCAGCCTAAGAGGACTAGCGCCCGGCACAGATACGCAGTATTTT.

This clonotype was detected a few times. The chain joins TRBV5-1 to TRBJ2-1; 11 bases align to TRBD2. V dropped 0 bases and J dropped 0; count of bases not matched to a gene: 5. Germline V lookup: CDR1 SGHRS, CDR2 YFSETQ. The CDR3 consists of 18 residues. DNA of the CDR3: TGCGCCAGCAGCTTGGCCGGAACTAGCGGGAGCTCCTACAATGAGCAGTTCTTC. This sequence encodes CASSLAGTSGSSYNEQFF.

The chain carries TRBV11-1 and TRBJ2-7, with 7 bases fitting TRBD1. The CDR3 has 16 amino acids. Germline loops: CDR1 SGHAT, CDR2 FQDESV (reference sequence). Germline trimming cut 6 bases from V and 0 bases from J; bases unmatched to any gene: 11. CDR3 residues: CASSNPQGQDSYEQYF. CDR3 sequence (DNA): TGTGCCAGCAGTAATCCACAGGGGCAGGACTCCTACGAGCAGTACTTC.

CDR3 coding DNA: TGTGCCAGCAGCCTTTCTCACAGGGACCGCGAGCAGTACTTC. Translation gives CASSLSHRDREQYF. The chain joins TRBV7-8 to TRBJ2-7; possibly TRBD1 for D (6 bases). CDR3 length: 14 amino acids. V gave up 5 bases and J gave up 6 bases, with 17 bases separating them. Germline loops: CDR1 SGHVS, CDR2 FQNEAQ.

Points on this clonotype: A much larger clone sits a single nucleotide away, making a read error possible. V usage is TRBV20-1 and J usage is TRBJ1-5; D is ambiguous. Germline V lookup: CDR1 DFQATT, CDR2 SNEGSKA (reference sequence). Trimming left V 4 bases short and J 0 bases short, with 4 bases between. There are 12 residues in the CDR3. Here the CDR3 DNA reads TGCAGTGCTAAGGGTAGCAATCAGCCCCAGCATTTT. This encodes CSAKGSNQPQHF.

The chain is built from TRBV5-1 and TRBJ2-2; 14 nucleotides agree with TRBD2. Germline CDR1 reads SGHRS; CDR2 reads YFSETQ. The CDR3 is 16 residues long. The junction had 6 bases not matched to a gene; V was cut back by 4 bases and J by 7 bases. The CDR3 is CASSRGLAGAVGELFF. The CDR3 region has the DNA TGCGCCAGCAGCAGGGGACTAGCGGGAGCGGTCGGGGAGCTGTTTTTT.

A few counts support this clonotype. This chain links TRBV5-1 with TRBJ2-3; unclear D gene. CDR3 length: 14 amino acids. Trimming left V 0 bases short and J 4 bases short, with 9 bases between. From germline, CDR1 is SGHRS and CDR2 YFSETQ. The CDR3 loop reads CASSLDYRSDTQYF. The CDR3, as DNA: TGCGCCAGCAGCTTGGATTATAGGTCAGATACGCAGTATTTT.

This clonotype was seen a few times. The chain links TRBV20-1 to TRBJ1-5, with 8 nucleotides matching TRBD1. Germline CDR1 DFQATT, CDR2 SNEGSKA (reference sequence). This CDR3 spans 15 amino acids. Trimming at V came to 3 bases and at J to 4 bases, leaving 8 bases not matched to a gene. The CDR3 here is CSARVTGAPNQPQHF. The CDR3 coding sequence is TGCAGTGCTAGGGTGACAGGGGCCCCTAATCAGCCCCAGCATTTT.